What follows are 5 T cell receptor beta chains derived from one specimen sequenced in a study of blood T cell repertoires in COVID-19. Libraries were prepared by immunoSEQ multiplex PCR; TCRdb keeps only in-frame clonotypes and omits some of them. Of hundreds of thousands of clones in the sample, 80% to 90% were seen once. The material sequenced was PBMCs or T cells enriched from blood (not recorded which). These receptors came from a man between 18 and 29 years old who had recovered from COVID-19.

J is TRBJ2-1 and V is TRBV6-5, with D unresolved. This CDR3 region has 12 residues. Germline CDR1 is MNHEY and CDR2 is SVGAGI. V shed 2 bases and J shed 10 bases, with 9 bases lying between them. The CDR3 spells CASSYRGGEQFF. The DNA for the CDR3 is TGTGCCAGCAGTTACCGCGGTGGGGAGCAGTTCTTC.

This rearrangement joins TRBV24-1 to TRBJ1-5; no definite D call. In germline, CDR1 is KGHDR, CDR2 SFDVKD. The CDR3 runs to 13 residues. The V and J ends lost 1 base and 6 bases respectively, with 6 bases between them. The CDR3 loop reads CATSDFSGQPQHF. In DNA form, the CDR3 reads TGTGCCACCAGTGATTTTAGCGGTCAGCCCCAGCATTTT.

The DNA of the CDR3 is TGTGCCTCCCAGGGGTGGACTAGCGGGTTCTACGAGCAGTACTTC. It codes for CASQGWTSGFYEQYF. The J gene is TRBJ2-7, the V gene TRBV7-2; 11 bases line up with TRBD2. The length of the CDR3 is 15 residues. Losses at the gene ends were 11 bases for V and 3 bases for J; bases not matched to a gene: 12. Germline V gene sequence: CDR1 SGHTA, CDR2 FQGNSA.

This clone was seen more than once but under ten times. The chain links TRBV6-1 to TRBJ1-2; 7 bases are shared with TRBD1. Germline assignment: CDR1 MNHNS and CDR2 SASEGT. V lost 2 bases and J lost 1; bases outside the gene matches: 7. The CDR3 spans 16 residues. For the CDR3, the DNA is TGTGCCAGCAGTGAAAATGAGGGGGCCCTTAACTATGGCTACACCTTC. Amino acid sequence: CASSENEGALNYGYTF.

The table lists this clone with a count of one. The V and J genes are TRBV3-1 (or the pseudogene TRBV3-2) and TRBJ2-5; maybe TRBD1 (6 bases). Germline assignment: CDR1 LGHDT and CDR2 YNNKEL (reference sequence). CDR3 length equals 14 residues. V lost 0 bases, J lost 7 bases, and 12 bases lay in between. The chain's CDR3 is CASSQEFRGGTQYF. The DNA of the CDR3 is TGTGCCAGCAGCCAAGAGTTCCGAGGGGGGACCCAGTACTTC.